This TCR beta chain stems from a study of blood T cells in healthy people across ages. Study-level findings and limits: Versus aged donors, long-lived donors had higher diversity and more naive CD4+ cells. With age, beta diversity per million T cells declined roughly linearly, significantly by over 35.

The use of a sample-barcoded 5' primer and a J-beta primer mix characterized a second PCR of about 6 to 12 cycles. All cDNA molecules were each tagged by a template-switch adaptor with 12 random nucleotides. TCRdb ran MiXCR on the 5' RACE reads and lists one entry per CDR3 protein. Here the sample spans fewer than 2 million distinct CDR3 sequences, 30% to 40% being singletons. Comments on this clonotype: Its antigen is not known.

The V gene end was trimmed by 8 bases and the J gene end by 10 bases; junction bases not matched to a gene: 12. Looked up from germline, CDR1 is SGHTA and CDR2 is FQGTGA. The CDR3 extends over 13 amino acids. Each donor supplied 8 to 10 milliliters of peripheral blood. The rearrangement links TRBV7-3 to TRBJ2-3; 7 bases line up with TRBD2. The TCR was taken from a human donor in good health. The source material was blood. CDR3 amino acids: CASGASGSSAQYF. The CDR3 nucleotides are TGTGCCAGCGGGGCTAGCGGAAGTTCAGCGCAGTATTTT.